This T cell receptor (beta chain) was obtained from a study of T-cell reconstitution after alpha-beta-depleted transplantation in children (dated by TCRdb to the mid-2010s). In the study overall: The study quantitatively tracked T-cell immune reconstitution after TCRalphabeta/CD19-depleted allogeneic hematopoietic cell transplantation in children using TCR repertoire profiling.

According to the study, the label for this sample's treatment or condition signals: allogeneic hematopoietic cell transplantation with graft depleted of TCRalphabeta T cells and CD19 B cells. The children who served as transplant recipients had been given grafts of TCRalphabeta/CD19-depleted allogeneic hematopoietic cells. In its sample, this clonotype was seen a few times. Its target antigen remains unknown. Per-base quality was not reported, and no clone a single base away is much larger than it. The library came from PCR. Sequencing relied on an Illumina HiSeq 2500. TCR library preparation used molecular barcoding, with unique molecular identifiers applied to normalize quantification of the TCRbeta repertoire. The public reads were run again by TCRdb, first through fastp at Q25 and then through MiXCR, and only productive beta chains were kept. For every CDR3 protein sequence, its rows merge into one entry that carries the most common genes and DNA. Recorded for this sample are fewer than 550,000 distinct CDR3 sequences; approximately 10% of them occurred a single time. Approximately 15% of the sample rests with the top ten.

CDR1 and CDR2, looked up from the germline V gene, are SGHVS and FNYEAQ. Reading from cysteine to phenylalanine, the CDR3 counts 14 amino acids. The kept DNA is CDR3 alone, 42 bases in frame from the first base. At the junction V is shortened by 4 bases and J by 3 bases; bases outside the gene matches: 2. Summary of the overall study and its limitations: Apparently early alphabetaT-cell count recovery about two months after transplant reportedly relied on only several hundred rapidly expanded clones derived from non-depleted graft cells. In some patients, the high TCRbeta diversity seen at day 60 was put down to recipient T cells and intrathymic progenitors that had survived conditioning. Over the following months the frequencies of hyperexpanded clones went down, and after one year T-cell counts and TCRbeta diversity were mostly credited to newly produced T cells.

The V and J segments used are TRBV7-6 and TRBJ2-5; TRBD1 matches 10 bases in the middle. The clonotype comes from a female patient between 2 and 15 years old who had a stem cell transplant for aplastic anemia, so the T cells may come from the graft donor. The material sequenced was PBMCs, mostly from graft donor cells, taken 180 days after TCRalphabeta/CD19-depleted stem cell transplant. The CDR3 reads as follows: CASSWDRGEETQYF. In nucleotides, the sequence is TGTGCCAGCAGCTGGGACAGGGGTGAAGAGACCCAGTACTTC.